This is a list of T cell receptor beta chains from one sample in a study of shared clonotypes between healthy human individuals. The repertoire was sequenced with immunoSEQ multiplex PCR; TCRdb's copy has only in-frame clones and lacks some. The table lists approximately 650,000 clones, roughly 96% of them singletons, with 0.11% in the top ten. What was sequenced was naive CD8+ T cells sorted from blood. Receptor source: a woman aged 25-40 years in good health. CDR3s include the opening cysteine and the closing phenylalanine or tryptophan. D genes are given only for firm matches. Size values are once, few and many counts, or a class for expanded clones, and some rows have none.

>.|.|TRBJ2-1|TRBV28
CASSPWVEQFF
TGTGCCAGCAGTCCGTGGGTTGAGCAGTTCTTC
>.|.|TRBJ1-1|TRBV27
CASKWRTENTEAFF
TGTGCCAGCAAGTGGAGGACAGAGAACACTGAAGCTTTCTTT
>.|.|TRBJ1-3|TRBV19
CASSMGVFANEGEAGNTIYF
TGTGCCAGTAGTATGGGAGTTTTCGCGAATGAGGGAGAAGCTGGAAACACCATATATTTT
>TRBD2|.|TRBJ2-2|TRBV9
CASSSGTSGDRNTGELFF
TGTGCCAGCAGCTCCGGGACTAGCGGGGACAGGAACACCGGGGAGCTGTTTTTT
>.|.|TRBJ1-2|TRBV27
CASSFIGTDNYGYTF
TGTGCCAGCAGTTTTATAGGCACAGACAACTATGGCTACACCTTC
>TRBD1|once|TRBJ1-5|TRBV4-1
CASSQDDRGGQPQHF
TGCGCCAGCAGCCAAGACGACAGGGGAGGGCAGCCCCAGCATTTT
>.|once|TRBJ1-3|TRBV4-2
CASSQDSFLSSLSGNTIYF
TGTGCCAGCAGCCAAGATTCGTTTCTTTCTTCACTGTCTGGAAACACCATATATTTT
>.|.|TRBJ1-5|TRBV7-8
CASSLRRGSNQPQHF
TGTGCCAGCAGCTTACGTCGGGGTAGCAATCAGCCCCAGCATTTT
>.|.|TRBJ2-7|TRBV2
CASTEPVSPYEQYF
TGTGCCAGCACCGAGCCGGTTTCCCCCTACGAGCAGTACTTC
>TRBD2|.|TRBJ2-1|TRBV7-9
CASSPRTSGGEAYNEQFF
TGTGCCAGCAGCCCGAGGACTAGCGGGGGGGAAGCCTACAATGAGCAGTTCTTC
>.|once|TRBJ2-7|TRBV19
CASSPPTGYEQYF
TGTGCCAGTAGTCCACCGACAGGCTACGAGCAGTACTTC
>.|.|TRBJ1-1|TRBV6-6
CASSYVEGNTEAFF
TGTGCCAGCAGTTACGTGGAGGGGAACACTGAAGCTTTCTTT
>.|.|TRBJ2-1|TRBV9
CASSPGYYNEQFF
TGTGCCAGCAGCCCCGGGTACTACAATGAGCAGTTCTTC
>TRBD2|.|TRBJ2-1|TRBV6-5
CASSYGTSGSIEQFF
TGTGCCAGCAGTTACGGGACTAGCGGGAGTATTGAGCAGTTCTTC
>.|.|TRBJ1-1|TRBV7-8
CASSLAQELRGNTEAFF
TGTGCCAGCAGCTTAGCGCAAGAACTCAGGGGGAACACTGAAGCTTTCTTT
>.|.|TRBJ1-2|TRBV10-2
CASSDLDYGYTF
TGCGCCAGCAGTGACCTCGACTATGGCTACACCTTC
>.|.|TRBJ1-1|TRBV6-1
CASRRLTTEAFF
TGTGCCAGCAGAAGATTAACCACTGAAGCTTTCTTT
>TRBD1|.|TRBJ2-7|TRBV13
CASSSETGGREQYF
TGTGCCAGCAGCTCCGAAACAGGGGGTCGGGAGCAGTACTTC
>.|.|TRBJ2-3|TRBV28
CASSLLRPSTDTQYF
TGTGCCAGCAGTTTACTGCGCCCATCCACAGATACGCAGTATTTT
>TRBD1|.|TRBJ2-7|TRBV5-6
CASSAGTGAYEQYF
TGTGCCAGCAGCGCGGGGACAGGAGCCTACGAGCAGTACTTC
>TRBD1|.|TRBJ2-7|TRBV5-5
CASSLTRTGFPYEQYF
TGTGCCAGCAGCTTGACCCGGACAGGGTTTCCCTACGAGCAGTACTTC
>TRBD2|once|TRBJ2-3|TRBV5-6
CASSLAVAGAADTQYF
TGTGCCAGCAGCTTGGCCGTCGCGGGAGCTGCAGATACGCAGTATTTT
>TRBD2|.|TRBJ2-7|TRBV27
CASSPGTSGAGEQYF
TGTGCCAGCAGTCCTGGGACTAGCGGGGCGGGGGAGCAGTACTTC
>TRBD1|.|TRBJ2-5|TRBV7-9
CASSAVDRGETQYF
TGTGCCAGCAGCGCAGTTGACAGGGGGGAGACCCAGTACTTC
>TRBD2|.|TRBJ2-7|TRBV29-1
CSVEFASGRWGSSYEQYF
TGCAGCGTTGAATTCGCTAGCGGGAGGTGGGGGAGCTCCTACGAGCAGTACTTC
>.|.|TRBJ2-5|TRBV7-9
CASSLPPKETQYF
TGTGCCAGCAGCTTACCGCCGAAGGAGACCCAGTACTTC
>.|.|TRBJ1-5|TRBV28
CASNGRGSNQPQHF
TGTGCCAGCAACGGCCGGGGTAGCAATCAGCCCCAGCATTTT
>.|.|TRBJ2-1|TRBV5-1
CASSLADLAYNEQFF
TGCGCCAGCAGCTTGGCTGACCTGGCCTACAATGAGCAGTTCTTC
>.|.|TRBJ1-4|TRBV28
CASTQGTGREKLFF
TGTGCCAGCACCCAGGGGACGGGACGCGAAAAACTGTTTTTT
>.|once|TRBJ2-3|TRBV19
CASSTGASTDTQYF
TGTGCCAGTAGTACAGGGGCTAGCACAGATACGCAGTATTTT
>.|once|TRBJ1-1|TRBV11-1
CASSRPEGDTEAFF
TGTGCCAGCAGCCGTCCCGAAGGGGACACTGAAGCTTTCTTT
>TRBD1|.|TRBJ1-4|TRBV7-2
CASSSGQSSSWLFF
TGTGCCAGCAGTTCGGGACAGTCCTCTTCGTGGCTGTTTTTT
>.|.|TRBJ2-3|TRBV9
CASSVEEGSTDTQYF
TGTGCCAGCAGCGTAGAGGAGGGAAGCACAGATACGCAGTATTTT
>.|.|TRBJ1-2|TRBV7-2
CASSVVGGSRPNYGYTF
TGTGCCAGCAGCGTCGTAGGAGGATCTCGACCCAACTATGGCTACACCTTC
>.|.|TRBJ2-7|TRBV27
CASSYRPTYEQYF
TGTGCCAGCAGTTACAGGCCTACCTACGAGCAGTACTTC
>.|.|TRBJ2-7|TRBV4-1
CASSARGPSYEQYF
TGCGCCAGCAGCGCCCGGGGCCCATCCTACGAGCAGTACTTC
>.|.|TRBJ1-2|TRBV9
CASSVARSGGLYGYTF
TGTGCCAGCAGCGTAGCTCGGTCAGGAGGATTATATGGCTACACCTTC
>TRBD1|.|TRBJ2-3|TRBV27
CASSLRWDRDPTDTQYF
TGTGCCAGCAGTTTACGCTGGGACAGGGATCCCACAGATACGCAGTATTTT
>TRBD1|once|TRBJ1-1|TRBV7-3
CASSLTGGMDTEAFF
TGTGCCAGCAGCTTGACAGGGGGTATGGACACTGAAGCTTTCTTT
>.|.|TRBJ2-7|TRBV11-2
CASSRALPYEQYF
TGTGCCAGCAGCCGGGCCTTACCCTACGAGCAGTACTTC
>TRBD2|few|TRBJ2-1|TRBV7-6
CASSLVGTSTNEQFF
TGTGCCAGCAGCTTAGTCGGGACTAGTACCAATGAGCAGTTCTTC
>.|.|TRBJ1-5|TRBV7-3
CASSSTVTNQPQHF
TGTGCCAGCAGCTCGACAGTTACTAATCAGCCCCAGCATTTT
>.|once|TRBJ2-5|TRBV2
CASSEAVLLVQGWETQYF
TGTGCCAGCAGTGAAGCGGTTCTACTCGTGCAGGGGTGGGAGACCCAGTACTTC
>.|.|TRBJ1-1|TRBV19
CASIQSGPEGTEAFF
TGTGCCAGTATTCAGAGTGGTCCAGAGGGGACTGAAGCTTTCTTT
>TRBD1|.|TRBJ2-7|TRBV19
CASSISTGPFGNEQYF
TGTGCCAGTAGTATCTCGACAGGGCCATTCGGGAACGAGCAGTACTTC
>TRBD2|.|TRBJ2-1|TRBV5-5
CASSVRQPGTSRNEQFF
TGTGCCAGCAGCGTGCGACAGCCCGGGACTAGCCGCAATGAGCAGTTCTTC
>.|once|TRBJ1-2|TRBV6-1
CASSEYGSIGDYGYTF
TGTGCCAGCAGTGAATATGGGTCGATAGGCGACTATGGCTACACCTTC
>.|few|TRBJ2-7|TRBV5-4
CASSSLYEQYF
TGTGCCAGCAGCTCTCTCTACGAGCAGTACTTC